This TCR beta chain was obtained from a study of Ad26.COV2.S vaccination and SARS-CoV-2 variants. Study-wide points: Spike-specific TCR breadth was greater after Ad26.COV2.S than placebo.

Profiling relied on immunoSEQ multiplex PCR, and the TCRdb table lists in-frame clones only, not all of them. Found here are some 390,000 clones, 89% of them singletons; the top ten hold 1.5% to 2%. Indicated treatment: 19 received Ad26.COV2.S at low or high dose, single or two shots; 5 received placebo; per-sample allocation not given. The samples date from day 63 after the first vaccine or placebo injection. This clone was detected once. The antigen remains undetermined. The sample in question was peripheral blood, obtained in a trial of Ad26.COV2.S vaccine versus placebo. The TCR comes from a person between 18 and 60 years old who received the Ad26.COV2.S COVID-19 vaccine or a placebo.

The CDR3 loop reads CASSPRGGGSGANVLTF. Written as DNA, the CDR3 is TGCGCCAGCAGCCCCAGGGGCGGGGGCTCTGGGGCCAACGTCCTGACTTTC. This chain joins TRBV4-1 and TRBJ2-6; D possibly corresponds to TRBD2 (7 bases). Trimming shortened V by 4 bases and J by 0 bases, and 13 bases separated the two germline ends. The germline V gene has CDR1 MGHRA and CDR2 YSYEKL. The CDR3 covers 17 residues.